This T cell receptor (beta chain) came from a study of shared clonotypes between healthy human individuals. Looking at the study overall: Samples came from a couple of female and a few male donors aged 18 to 49.

Each of the donors was a healthy adult who was HIV-negative and had not had a recent acute infection or vaccination. A CD45RA+ naive subset and a CD45RA-negative memory subset were split from CD4+ cells. In the sorted-subset replicate PCRs, about 190 ng DNA, roughly 29,000 T cell genomes, was used. The repertoire was sequenced with immunoSEQ multiplex PCR; TCRdb's copy has only in-frame clones and lacks some. The repertoire includes a few million clones, 90% to 95% of them detected once, and approximately 0.4% sits in the top ten. There are 20 residues in the CDR3. Germline assignment: CDR1 SGHVS and CDR2 FQNEAQ. Trimming removed 5 bases from V and 4 bases from J; junction bases left unmatched: 16.

V usage is TRBV7-8 and J usage is TRBJ2-5, with 16 bases lining up with TRBD2. The specimen sequenced was naive CD4+ T cells from PBMCs. Subset meaning: CD45RA+ positively selected. The receptor was derived from a man aged 18 to 29 in good health. Some clones in this sample may be carry-over from other donors' samples. Here the CDR3 reads CASSTRRGTSGRALRETQYF. CDR3 bases: TGTGCCAGCAGCACCAGGAGGGGGACTAGCGGGAGGGCGCTGCGAGAGACCCAGTACTTC.